This T cell receptor (beta chain) comes out of a study of T cell repertoires in cytomegalovirus infection. Study-wide context: Used in the study were CMV epitopes, some recently identified and HLA-C-restricted, others well-studied and HLA-B-restricted. Study results and caveats: The cumulative frequency of public TCR beta families identified carriers of CMV plus the relevant HLA. HLA-C-restricted CMV-specific TCR beta clonotypes prevailed in the ex vivo response.

TCRdb reprocessed the reads via MiXCR and lists one record per CDR3 protein. The table has hundreds of thousands of distinct CDR3 sequences, 30% to 35% seen once. This CDR3 comprises 14 residues. Per germline, CDR1 SNHLY and CDR2 FYNNEI. V dropped 3 bases and J dropped 1 base, with 7 bases sitting between them. As to this clonotype: What it recognizes is unknown.

The sample was cultured CD8+ T cells from PBMCs, taken from culture after CMV antigen stimulation. The source of this sequence is a human donor in good health (CMV status not recorded). Some clones in this sample may be carry-over from other donors' samples. This chain links TRBV2 with TRBJ2-1; D not certain. DNA for the CDR3: TGTGCCAGCAGTGATTATCTTTCCTACAATGAGCAGTTCTTC. Translated: CASSDYLSYNEQFF.